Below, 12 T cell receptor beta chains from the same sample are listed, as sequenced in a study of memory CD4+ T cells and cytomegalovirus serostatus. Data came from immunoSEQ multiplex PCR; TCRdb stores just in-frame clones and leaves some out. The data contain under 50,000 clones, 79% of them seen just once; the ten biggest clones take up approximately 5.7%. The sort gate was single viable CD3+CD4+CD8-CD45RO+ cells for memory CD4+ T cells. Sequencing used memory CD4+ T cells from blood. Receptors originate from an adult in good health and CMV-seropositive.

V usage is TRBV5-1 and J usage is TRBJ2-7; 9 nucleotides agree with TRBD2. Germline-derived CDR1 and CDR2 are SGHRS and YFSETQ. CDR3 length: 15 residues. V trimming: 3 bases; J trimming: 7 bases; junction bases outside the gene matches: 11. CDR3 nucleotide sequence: TGCGCCAGCAGCTCCTCTGGCGGGGGGGCGAAAGAGCAGTACTTC. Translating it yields CASSSSGGGAKEQYF.

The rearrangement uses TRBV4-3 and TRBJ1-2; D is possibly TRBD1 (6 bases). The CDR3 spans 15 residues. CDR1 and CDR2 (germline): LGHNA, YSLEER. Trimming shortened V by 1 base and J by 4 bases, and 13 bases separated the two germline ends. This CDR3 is CASSQVMGAVYGYTF. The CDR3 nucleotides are TGCGCCAGCAGCCAAGTAATGGGGGCGGTCTATGGCTACACCTTC.

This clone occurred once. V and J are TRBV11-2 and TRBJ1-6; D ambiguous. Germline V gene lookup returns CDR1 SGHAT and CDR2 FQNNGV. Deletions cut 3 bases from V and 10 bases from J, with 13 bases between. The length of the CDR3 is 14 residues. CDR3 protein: CASSFRPLGSPLHF. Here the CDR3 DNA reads TGTGCCAGCAGCTTCCGACCACTTGGATCACCCCTCCACTTT.

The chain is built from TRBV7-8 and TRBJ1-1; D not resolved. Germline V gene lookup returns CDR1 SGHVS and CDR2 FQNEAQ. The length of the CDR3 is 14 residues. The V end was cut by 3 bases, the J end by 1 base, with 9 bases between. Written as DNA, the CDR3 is TGTGCCAGCAGCTTTACTCGTGAGAACACTGAAGCTTTCTTT. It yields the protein CASSFTRENTEAFF.

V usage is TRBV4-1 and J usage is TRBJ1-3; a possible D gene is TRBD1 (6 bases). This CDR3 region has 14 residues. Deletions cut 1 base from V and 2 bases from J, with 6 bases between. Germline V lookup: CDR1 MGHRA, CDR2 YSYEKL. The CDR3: CASSQAGAGNTIYF. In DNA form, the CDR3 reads TGCGCCAGCAGCCAAGCAGGGGCTGGAAACACCATATATTTT.

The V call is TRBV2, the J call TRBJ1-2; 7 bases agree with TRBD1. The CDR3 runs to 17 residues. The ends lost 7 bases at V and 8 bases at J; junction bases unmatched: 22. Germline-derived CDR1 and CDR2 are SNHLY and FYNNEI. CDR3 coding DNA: TGTGCCAGCATAAGGGACAGTGCCACTTCGGAATGGGGAGGCTACACCTTC. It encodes CASIRDSATSEWGGYTF. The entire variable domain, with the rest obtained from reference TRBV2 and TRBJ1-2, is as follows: EPEVTQTPSHQVTQMGQEVILRCVPISNHLYFYWYRQILGQKVEFLVSFYNNEISEKSEIFDDQFSVERPDGSNFTLKIRSTKLEDSAMYFCASIRDSATSEWGGYTFGSGTRLTVV.

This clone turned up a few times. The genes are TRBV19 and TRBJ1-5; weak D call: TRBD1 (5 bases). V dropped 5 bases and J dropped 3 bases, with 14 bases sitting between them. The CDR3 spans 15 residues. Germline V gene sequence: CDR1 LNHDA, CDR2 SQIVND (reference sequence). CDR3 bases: TGTGCCAGTAGTCAAGGCAGGGCTCCCAATCAGCCCCAGCATTTT. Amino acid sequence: CASSQGRAPNQPQHF.

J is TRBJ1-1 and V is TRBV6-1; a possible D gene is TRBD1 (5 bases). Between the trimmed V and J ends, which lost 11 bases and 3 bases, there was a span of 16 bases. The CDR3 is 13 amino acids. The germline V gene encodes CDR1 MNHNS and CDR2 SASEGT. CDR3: CAGTRGLDTEAFF. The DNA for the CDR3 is TGTGCCGGGACGAGGGGTCTGGACACTGAAGCTTTCTTT.

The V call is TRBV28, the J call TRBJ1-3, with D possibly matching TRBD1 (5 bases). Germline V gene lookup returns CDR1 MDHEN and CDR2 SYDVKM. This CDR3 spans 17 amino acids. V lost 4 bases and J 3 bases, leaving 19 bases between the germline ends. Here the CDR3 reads CASSSPDSYLLGNTIYF. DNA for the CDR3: TGTGCCAGCAGTTCTCCCGACAGCTACCTACTTGGAAACACCATATATTTT.

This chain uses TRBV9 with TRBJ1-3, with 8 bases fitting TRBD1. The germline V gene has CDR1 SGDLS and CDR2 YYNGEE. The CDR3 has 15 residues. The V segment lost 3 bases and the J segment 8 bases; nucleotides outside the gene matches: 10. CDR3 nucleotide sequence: TGTGCCAGCAGCGACTGGGGGACAGGTGACTACACCATATATTTT. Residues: CASSDWGTGDYTIYF.

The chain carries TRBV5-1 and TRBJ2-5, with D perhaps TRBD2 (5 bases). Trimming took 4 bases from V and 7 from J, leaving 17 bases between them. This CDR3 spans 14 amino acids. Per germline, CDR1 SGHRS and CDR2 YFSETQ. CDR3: CASSPPTSSGTQYF. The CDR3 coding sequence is TGCGCCAGCAGCCCCCCAACTAGTTCAGGGACCCAGTACTTC.

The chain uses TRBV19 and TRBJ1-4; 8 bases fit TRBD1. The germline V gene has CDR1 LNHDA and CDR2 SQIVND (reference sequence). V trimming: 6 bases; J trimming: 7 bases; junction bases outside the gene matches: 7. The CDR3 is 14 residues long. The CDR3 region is CASRAAGGFEKLFF. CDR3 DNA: TGTGCCAGTAGAGCCGCAGGGGGCTTTGAAAAACTGTTTTTT.